The 3 T cell receptor beta chains presented below share a single source sample, sequenced in a study of blood T cell repertoires in COVID-19. Assay: immunoSEQ multiplex PCR; the TCRdb copy retains only in-frame clones and omits some. The table has tens of thousands of clones, more than 65% seen once. Input material: peripheral blood. The receptors originated from a human donor in a cohort sampled during active COVID-19.

The V and J genes are TRBV21-1 and TRBJ2-7; the tabulated D call, TRBD1, remains unverified against the DNA. TRBV21-1 is shown as a pseudogene. This CDR3 has 24 amino acids. CDR3 in amino acids: CASSKGGQDLNRDRGSVGCYEQYF. In nucleotides, the CDR3 is TGTGCCAGCAGCAAAGGGGGCCAAGACCTTAACAGGGACAGGGGGTCGGTCGGGTGCTACGAGCAGTACTTC.

This clone occurred once. The chain joins TRBV19 to TRBJ2-3; 8 bases match TRBD2. With 6 bases clipped from V and 4 bases from J, the junction kept 9 bases outside the gene matches. The CDR3 consists of 15 residues. Germline CDR1 and CDR2: LNHDA and SQIVND (reference sequence). CDR3 in amino acids: CASSLSGRGPDTQYF. The CDR3 coding sequence is TGTGCCAGTAGCCTAAGCGGGAGAGGTCCAGATACGCAGTATTTT.

The chain has TRBV5-1 and TRBJ2-1; D is uncertain. Germline V gene sequence: CDR1 SGHRS, CDR2 YFSETQ. CDR3 length equals 15 residues. The V gene lost 0 bases and the J gene lost 3 bases, with 10 bases spanning the gap. CDR3: CASSLAGNYYNEQFF. Written as DNA, the CDR3 is TGCGCCAGCAGCTTGGCAGGAAATTACTACAATGAGCAGTTCTTC.